This T cell receptor (beta chain) was recovered during a study of OX40 agonist ivuxolimab in advanced cancers. Study context: At under 85% male, the cohort had a mean age of around 56 years, ranging from roughly 23 to 80.

TCRdb's copy holds only in-frame clones and misses some; the assay was immunoSEQ multiplex PCR. The sample yields about 31,000 clones, 90% seen once. Germline-derived CDR1 and CDR2 are GTSNPN and SVGIG (reference sequence). Trimming took 4 bases from V and 0 from J; bases not matched to a gene: 5. The CDR3 is made up of 15 amino acids. J is TRBJ2-1 and V is TRBV30; TRBD1 aligns across 8 bases. The receptor was derived from an adult with an advanced solid tumor such as melanoma, head and neck, liver or kidney cancer. Source: CD4+ or CD8+ T cells sorted from blood, taken in a trial of the OX40 agonist ivuxolimab. CDR3 residues: CAWKRDRSSYNEQFF. The CDR3 region has the DNA TGTGCCTGGAAAAGGGACAGGAGCTCCTACAATGAGCAGTTCTTC.